The sample holds a few counts of the clone carrying this T cell receptor (beta chain). Using unique molecular identifiers, the investigators prepared the TCRbeta library. TCRdb fed the PCR reads into MiXCR, producing one record per CDR3 protein. This table holds roughly 490,000 distinct CDR3 sequences, over 9.5% found once. These data are taken from a study of T-cell reconstitution after alpha-beta-depleted transplantation in children. The CDR3 length is 11 residues. V shed 4 bases and J shed 10 bases, with 9 bases lying between them. Germline V gene sequence: CDR1 SGHRS, CDR2 YFSETQ. This clonotype was sampled from a female patient aged 2 to 10 who had a stem cell transplant for aplastic anemia, so the T cells may come from the graft donor. The chain links TRBV5-1 to TRBJ2-1; D is uncertain. Material: PBMCs, mostly from graft donor cells, obtained 180 days after TCRalphabeta/CD19-depleted stem cell transplant. CDR3 nucleotides: TGCGCCAGCAGCCTAGGGTGGGAGCAGTTCTTC. Translating gives CASSLGWEQFF.